This T cell receptor (beta chain) derives from a study of blood T cell repertoires in COVID-19. The table came from immunoSEQ multiplex PCR; TCRdb's copy has only in-frame clones and leaves some out. The sample has around 140,000 clones; roughly 82% are singletons. The V gene end was trimmed by 2 bases and the J gene end by 7 bases; junction bases not matched to a gene: 8. Germline CDR1 reads LNHDA; CDR2 reads SQIVND (reference sequence). The CDR3 extends over 15 amino acids. The rearrangement joins TRBV19 to TRBJ2-7; 10 bases align to TRBD2. The source of this sequence is a man between 60 and 75 years old with active or convalescent COVID-19. The sequenced sample consisted of peripheral blood. CDR3 DNA sequence: TGTGCCAGTAGTATAAATCTAGCGGGGGTGTGGGAGCAGTACTTC. It encodes CASSINLAGVWEQYF.